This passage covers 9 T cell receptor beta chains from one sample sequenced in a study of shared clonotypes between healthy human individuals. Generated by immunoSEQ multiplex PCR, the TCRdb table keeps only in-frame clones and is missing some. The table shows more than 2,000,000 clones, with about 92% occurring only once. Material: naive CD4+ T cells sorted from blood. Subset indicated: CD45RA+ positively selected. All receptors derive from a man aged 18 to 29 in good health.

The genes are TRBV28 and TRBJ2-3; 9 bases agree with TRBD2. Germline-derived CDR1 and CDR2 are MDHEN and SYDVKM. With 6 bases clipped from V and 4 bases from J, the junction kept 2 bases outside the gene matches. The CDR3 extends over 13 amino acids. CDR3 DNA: TGTGCCAGCAGGTTAGCGGGAGCAGATACGCAGTATTTT. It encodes CASRLAGADTQYF. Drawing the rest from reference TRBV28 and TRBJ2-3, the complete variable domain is DVKVTQSSRYLVKRTGEKVFLECVQDMDHENMFWYRQDPGLGLRLIYFSYDVKMKEKGDIPEGYSVSREKKERFSLILESASTNQTSMYLCASRLAGADTQYFGPGTRLTVL.

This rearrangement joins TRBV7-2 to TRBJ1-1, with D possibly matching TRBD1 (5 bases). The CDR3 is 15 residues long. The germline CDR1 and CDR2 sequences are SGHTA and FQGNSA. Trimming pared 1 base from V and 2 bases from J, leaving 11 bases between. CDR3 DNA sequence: TGTGCCAGCAGCTTAGGGCAGGGACCAAACACTGAAGCTTTCTTT. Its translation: CASSLGQGPNTEAFF.

CDR3 protein: CASSQTTSGRSFF. The CDR3 DNA follows: TGTGCCAGCAGCCAAACTACTAGCGGGCGGTCGTTCTTC. This rearrangement joins TRBV7-9 to TRBJ2-1; 9 bases align to TRBD2. CDR1 is SEHNR and CDR2 is FQNEAQ in the germline V gene (reference sequence). V lost 5 bases to trimming and J lost 15 bases; unmatched junction nucleotides: 11. This CDR3 contains 13 residues.

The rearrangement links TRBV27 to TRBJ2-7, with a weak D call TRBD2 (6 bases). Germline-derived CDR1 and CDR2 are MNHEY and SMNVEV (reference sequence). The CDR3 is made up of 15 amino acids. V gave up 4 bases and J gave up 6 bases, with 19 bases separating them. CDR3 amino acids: CASSSPELAWGEQYF. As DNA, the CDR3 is TGTGCCAGCAGTTCGCCGGAACTAGCATGGGGCGAGCAGTACTTC.

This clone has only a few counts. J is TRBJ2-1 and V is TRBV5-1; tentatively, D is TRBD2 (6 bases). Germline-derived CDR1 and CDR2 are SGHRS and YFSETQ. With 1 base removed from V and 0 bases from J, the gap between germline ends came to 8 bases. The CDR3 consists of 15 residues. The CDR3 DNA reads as TGCGCCAGCAGCTTGATGGGGGGCTCCTACAATGAGCAGTTCTTC. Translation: CASSLMGGSYNEQFF.

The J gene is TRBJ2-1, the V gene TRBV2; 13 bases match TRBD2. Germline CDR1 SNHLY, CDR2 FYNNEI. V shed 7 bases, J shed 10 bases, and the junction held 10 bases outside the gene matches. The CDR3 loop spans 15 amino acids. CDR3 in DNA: TGTGCCAGCACAAGGGGACTAGCGGGGACGGGGGAGCAGTTCTTC. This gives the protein CASTRGLAGTGEQFF.

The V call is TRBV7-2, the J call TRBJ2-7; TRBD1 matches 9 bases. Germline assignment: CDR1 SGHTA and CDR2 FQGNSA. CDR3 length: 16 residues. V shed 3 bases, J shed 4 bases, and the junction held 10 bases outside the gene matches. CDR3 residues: CASSLSGTGKGYEQYF. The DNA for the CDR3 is TGTGCCAGCAGCTTGTCCGGGACAGGGAAGGGGTACGAGCAGTACTTC. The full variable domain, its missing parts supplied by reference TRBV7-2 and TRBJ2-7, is GAGVSQSPSNKVTEKGKDVELRCDPISGHTALYWYRQSLGQGLEFLIYFQGNSAPDKSGLPSDRFSAERTGGSVSTLTIQRTQQEDSAVYLCASSLSGTGKGYEQYFGPGTRLTVT.

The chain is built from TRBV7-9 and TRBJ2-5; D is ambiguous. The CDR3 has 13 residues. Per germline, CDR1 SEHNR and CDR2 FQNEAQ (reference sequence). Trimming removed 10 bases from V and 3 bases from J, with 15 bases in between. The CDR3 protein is CAIRVENEETQYF. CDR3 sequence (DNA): TGTGCCATCCGGGTTGAGAATGAAGAGACCCAGTACTTC. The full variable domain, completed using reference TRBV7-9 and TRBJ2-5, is DTGVSQNPRHKITKRGQNVTFRCDPISEHNRLYWYRQTLGQGPEFLTYFQNEAQLEKSRLLSDRFSAERPKGSFSTLEIQRTEQGDSAMYLCAIRVENEETQYFGPGTRLLVL.

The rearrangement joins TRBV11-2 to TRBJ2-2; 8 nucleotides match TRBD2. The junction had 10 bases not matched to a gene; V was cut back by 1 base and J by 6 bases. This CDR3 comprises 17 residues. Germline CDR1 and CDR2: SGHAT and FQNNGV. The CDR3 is CASSLGVGVLAAGELFF. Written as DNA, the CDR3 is TGTGCCAGCAGCTTAGGGGTGGGGGTACTAGCGGCCGGGGAGCTGTTTTTT.